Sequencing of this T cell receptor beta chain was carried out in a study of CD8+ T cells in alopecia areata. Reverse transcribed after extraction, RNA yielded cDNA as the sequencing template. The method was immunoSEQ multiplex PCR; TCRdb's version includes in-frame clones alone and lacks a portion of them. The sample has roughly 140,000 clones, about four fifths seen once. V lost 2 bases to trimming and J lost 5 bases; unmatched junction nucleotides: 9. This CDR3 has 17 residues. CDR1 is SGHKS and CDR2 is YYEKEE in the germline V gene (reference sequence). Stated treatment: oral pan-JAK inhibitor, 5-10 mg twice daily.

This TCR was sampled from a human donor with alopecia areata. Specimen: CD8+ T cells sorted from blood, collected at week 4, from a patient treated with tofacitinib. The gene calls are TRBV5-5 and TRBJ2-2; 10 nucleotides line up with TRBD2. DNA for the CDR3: TGTGCCAGCAGCTTACCTCTAGCGGGGGTCCATACCGGGGAGCTGTTTTTT. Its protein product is CASSLPLAGVHTGELFF.